The T cell receptor (beta chain) under discussion was sequenced for a study of blood T cell repertoires in COVID-19. Across the whole study: Whether acute or convalescent, the COVID-19 samples came from the United States, Italy and Spain.

Adults between about 18 and 95 years of age took part from 20 to 25 US areas. Original analysis: Scientists estimated how many nucleated cells there were by amplifying reference gene primers. Assay: immunoSEQ multiplex PCR; the TCRdb copy retains only in-frame clones and omits some. V, J and clone size derive from that table, while D and trimming were established from the DNA sequence. The sample contains roughly 380,000 clones, around nine tenths of which appear only once. The V end was cut by 10 bases, the J end by 2 bases, with 15 bases between. Germline assignment: CDR1 WSHSY and CDR2 SAAADI. The CDR3 has 14 residues.

The sequencing input was PBMCs or T cells enriched from blood (not recorded which). V is TRBV10-2 and J is TRBJ2-4, with a possible D match to TRBD2 (7 bases). The source is a woman in her 30s who had been exposed to COVID-19. The CDR3 region is CATRRGGSKNIQYF. In DNA, the CDR3 is TGCGCCACCCGAAGGGGGGGCTCCAAAAACATTCAGTACTTC.